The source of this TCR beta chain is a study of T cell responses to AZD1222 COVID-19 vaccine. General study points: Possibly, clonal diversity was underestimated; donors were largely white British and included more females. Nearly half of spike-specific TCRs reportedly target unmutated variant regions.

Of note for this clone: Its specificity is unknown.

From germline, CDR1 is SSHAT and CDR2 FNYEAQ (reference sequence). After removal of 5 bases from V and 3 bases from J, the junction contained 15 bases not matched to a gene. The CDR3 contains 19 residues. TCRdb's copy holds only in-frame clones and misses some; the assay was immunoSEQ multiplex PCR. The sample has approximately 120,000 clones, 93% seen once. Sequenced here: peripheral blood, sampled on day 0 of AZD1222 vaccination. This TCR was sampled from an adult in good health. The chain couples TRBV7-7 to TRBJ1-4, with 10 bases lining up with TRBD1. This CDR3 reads CASSVRDRGILWANEKLFF. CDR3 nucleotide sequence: TGTGCCAGCAGCGTTCGGGACAGGGGAATTTTGTGGGCTAATGAAAAACTGTTTTTT.